This T cell receptor (beta chain) is from a study of T cell changes during pregnancy in multiple sclerosis. Trimming cost V 5 bases and J 8 bases, with 15 bases left between them. Germline V CDR1 and CDR2: MDHEN, SYDVKM. CDR3 length: 14 residues. Clones were read by immunoSEQ multiplex PCR, and TCRdb kept only the in-frame ones, dropping some. The sample records roughly 100,000 clones, about 91% being singletons. This sample comprised peripheral blood, obtained after pregnancy. The chain recombines TRBV28 with TRBJ2-2, with D perhaps matching TRBD1 (6 bases). This TCR came from a female donor with multiple sclerosis, enrolled in a pregnancy study. CDR3 bases: TGTGCCAGCAGTCCAGGGACAAGACGGGGGGAGCTGTTTTTT. Amino acid sequence: CASSPGTRRGELFF.